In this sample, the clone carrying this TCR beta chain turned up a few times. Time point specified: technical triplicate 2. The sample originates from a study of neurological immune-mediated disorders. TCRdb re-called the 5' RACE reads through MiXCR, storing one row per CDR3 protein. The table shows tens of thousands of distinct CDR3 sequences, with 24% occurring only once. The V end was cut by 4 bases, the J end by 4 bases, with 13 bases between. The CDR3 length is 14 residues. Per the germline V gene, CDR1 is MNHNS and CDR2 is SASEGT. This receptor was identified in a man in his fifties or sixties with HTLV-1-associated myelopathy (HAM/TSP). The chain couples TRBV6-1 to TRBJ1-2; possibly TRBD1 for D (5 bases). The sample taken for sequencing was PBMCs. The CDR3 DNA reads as TGTGCCAGCAGTGCCCCAGAGAGGGGCTATGGCTACACCTTC. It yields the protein CASSAPERGYGYTF.